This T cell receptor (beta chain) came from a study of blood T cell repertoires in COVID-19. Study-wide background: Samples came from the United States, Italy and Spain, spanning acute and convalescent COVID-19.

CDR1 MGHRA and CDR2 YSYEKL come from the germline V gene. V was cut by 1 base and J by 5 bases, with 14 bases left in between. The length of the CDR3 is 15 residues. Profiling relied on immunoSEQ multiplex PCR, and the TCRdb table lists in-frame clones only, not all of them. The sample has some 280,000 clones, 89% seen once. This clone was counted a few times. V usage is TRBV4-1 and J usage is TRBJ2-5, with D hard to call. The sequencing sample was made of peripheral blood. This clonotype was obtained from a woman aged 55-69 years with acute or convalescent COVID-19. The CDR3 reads CASSQVYSLGETQYF. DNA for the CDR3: TGCGCCAGCAGCCAAGTCTACAGCTTAGGCGAGACCCAGTACTTC.